This T cell receptor (beta chain) was obtained from a study of spatial heterogeneity in lung cancer. Time point denoted: sample taken at primary tumor resection. Each CDR3 protein is one row after TCRdb ran MiXCR on the 5' RACE reads. The data contain about 24,000 distinct CDR3 sequences, under 10% of them seen just once; the ten biggest clones take up roughly 8.2%. Broader study findings: Estimation of coverage gave values of about 7.1% for alpha and over 11% for beta chains in tumor T cells. Tumor mutation count correlated with how many alpha and beta TCRs expanded intratumorally.

This clonotype was observed many times. The target antigen is unknown. The sequences come from lung tumor tissue, collected at surgery. The TCR comes from a male donor with early-stage non-small cell lung cancer.

The CDR3 region is CASRATGTSYGYTF. The CDR3 region has the DNA TGTGCCAGCAGAGCGACAGGAACTTCTTATGGCTACACCTTC. This chain links TRBV6-6 with TRBJ1-2, with a possible D match to TRBD1 (6 bases). Germline V CDR1 and CDR2: MNHNY, SVGAGI (reference sequence). The V end was cut by 6 bases, the J end by 5 bases, with 16 bases between. The CDR3 extends over 14 amino acids.